This passage covers 25 T cell receptor beta chains from one sample sequenced in a study of sequential checkpoint blockade in melanoma. Libraries were prepared by immunoSEQ multiplex PCR; TCRdb keeps only in-frame clonotypes and omits some of them. The sample lists some 3,000 clones, roughly 22% seen once, with around 10% in the top ten. Treatment in this sample: randomized to nivolumab then ipilimumab (arm A) or the reverse (arm B). This specimen was tumor tissue (inferred from file names), taken from a patient given nivolumab and ipilimumab in sequence. The source is a human donor with melanoma.

This clone is labeled large (0.1 to 1%). This chain joins TRBV6-8 and TRBJ2-5; D possibly corresponds to TRBD2 (5 bases). V lost 4 bases and J lost 2, with 8 bases in between. Germline V gene sequence: CDR1 MNHGY, CDR2 SAAAGT. The CDR3 has 13 residues. The chain's CDR3 is CASSWGDQETQYF. The CDR3 DNA reads TGTGCCAGCAGTTGGGGAGATCAAGAGACCCAGTACTTC.

Judged by abundance, this clone is medium-sized (0.01 to 0.1%). The CDR3 DNA reads as TGTGCCAGCAGTGCGACTAGACGAATCTCCGAGCAGTACTTC. It translates to CASSATRRISEQYF. The V and J genes are TRBV6-8 and TRBJ2-7, with D possibly being TRBD2 (6 bases). This CDR3 is 14 amino acids long. Germline values: CDR1 MNHGY, CDR2 SAAAGT. Trimming stripped 5 bases from V and 6 bases from J, with 17 bases between.

This clone was seen many times. V and J are TRBV11-3 and TRBJ2-5; TRBD1 matches 7 bases. Germline V gene data show CDR1 as SGHNT and CDR2 as YENEEA. V lost 3 bases and J lost 3; bases outside the gene matches: 7. The CDR3 sequence is 15 residues long. CDR3 residues: CASSLFGTDEETQYF. DNA for the CDR3: TGTGCCAGCAGCTTGTTTGGGACAGACGAAGAGACCCAGTACTTC. Full variable domain (missing parts from reference TRBV11-3 and TRBJ2-5): EAGVVQSPRYKIIEKKQPVAFWCNPISGHNTLYWYLQNLGQGPELLIRYENEEAVDDSQLPKDRFSAERLKGVDSTLKIQPAELGDSAVYLCASSLFGTDEETQYFGPGTRLLVL.

This clone was observed a few times. The chain carries TRBV6-8 and TRBJ2-7, with 9 bases identical to TRBD1. The CDR3 has 15 amino acids. Trimming took 5 bases from V and 3 from J; bases not matched to a gene: 8. CDR1 MNHGY and CDR2 SAAAGT come from the germline V gene. CDR3 protein: CASSALTGGLYEQYF. The CDR3 DNA reads TGTGCCAGCAGTGCCCTGACAGGGGGGCTCTACGAGCAGTACTTC.

V and J are TRBV30 and TRBJ1-6; D not resolved. Germline loops: CDR1 GTSNPN, CDR2 SVGIG (reference sequence). The V gene lost 0 bases and the J gene lost 0 bases, with 12 bases spanning the gap. The CDR3 totals 17 residues. The CDR3 loop is CAWSVDPGLSYNSPLHF. As DNA, the CDR3 is TGTGCCTGGAGTGTAGACCCAGGCCTCTCCTATAATTCACCCCTCCACTTT.

The gene calls are TRBV19 and TRBJ1-1; D gene ambiguous. Germline lookup yields CDR1 LNHDA and CDR2 SQIVND (reference sequence). The V end lost 1 base, the J end lost 4 bases, and 7 bases lay between the germline ends. This CDR3 region has 13 residues. CDR3 in amino acids: CASSIGVITEAFF. The CDR3 DNA reads TGTGCCAGTAGTATAGGCGTTATCACTGAAGCTTTCTTT.

The chain carries TRBV5-1 and TRBJ2-7, with a tentative D call TRBD2 (7 bases). The CDR3 extends over 16 amino acids. The V and J ends lost 0 bases and 4 bases respectively, with 17 bases between them. From germline, CDR1 is SGHRS and CDR2 YFSETQ. The CDR3 nucleotides read TGCGCCAGCAGCTTGGGGGGGGCCGGCGGGAGTTACGAGCAGTACTTC. Its protein is CASSLGGAGGSYEQYF.

This clone qualifies as medium-sized. This sequence joins TRBV11-3 and TRBJ2-3; perhaps D is TRBD1 or TRBD2 (5 bases each). This CDR3 contains 14 residues. V lost 5 bases to trimming and J lost 4 bases, with 13 bases between them. CDR1 and CDR2 (germline): SGHNT, YENEEA. CDR3 sequence: CASSQGMGADTQYF. CDR3 sequence (DNA): TGTGCCAGCAGCCAAGGAATGGGGGCAGATACGCAGTATTTT.

In its sample, this clone was seen many times. The CDR3 bases are TGTGCCAGCAGCTTGGCCGATTTCCTCTATGGCTACACCTTC. Its protein product is CASSLADFLYGYTF. The chain joins TRBV11-3 to TRBJ1-2; D unclear. Germline-derived CDR1 and CDR2 are SGHNT and YENEEA. V was cut by 3 bases and J by 4 bases, with 12 bases left in between. The CDR3 runs 14 residues. Drawing the rest from reference TRBV11-3 and TRBJ1-2, the complete variable domain is EAGVVQSPRYKIIEKKQPVAFWCNPISGHNTLYWYLQNLGQGPELLIRYENEEAVDDSQLPKDRFSAERLKGVDSTLKIQPAELGDSAVYLCASSLADFLYGYTFGSGTRLTVV.

This clone has just a few counts. CDR3 nucleotide sequence: TGTGCCAGCAGTTTGTGGGGGCAGGGGGCCCTAAACACTGAAGCTTTCTTT. Amino acid sequence: CASSLWGQGALNTEAFF. The chain uses TRBV28 and TRBJ1-1; 8 bases line up with TRBD1. With V trimmed by 3 bases and J by 2 bases, 11 bases remained unmatched. The CDR3 is 17 amino acids. The germline CDR1 and CDR2 sequences are MDHEN and SYDVKM.

V gene TRBV5-1 combines with J gene TRBJ1-4; D is possibly TRBD1 (5 bases). The germline V and J ends were trimmed by 4 bases and 0 bases, with 13 bases remaining between them. Germline V gene sequence: CDR1 SGHRS, CDR2 YFSETQ. The CDR3 sequence is 16 residues long. CDR3 in DNA: TGCGCCAGCAGCCCAACAGGAATACCAACTAATGAAAAACTGTTTTTT. It codes for CASSPTGIPTNEKLFF. Drawing the rest from reference TRBV5-1 and TRBJ1-4, the complete variable domain is KAGVTQTPRYLIKTRGQQVTLSCSPISGHRSVSWYQQTPGQGLQFLFEYFSETQRNKGNFPGRFSGRQFSNSRSEMNVSTLELGDSALYLCASSPTGIPTNEKLFFGSGTQLSVL.

The chain recombines TRBV5-1 with TRBJ2-2, with 8 nucleotides matching TRBD2. The V gene's germline CDR1 is SGHRS and CDR2 YFSETQ. V lost 5 bases and J lost 4; bases outside the gene matches: 10. The CDR3 covers 16 residues. Here the CDR3 reads CASRPTGTSVTGELFF. CDR3 DNA: TGCGCCAGCAGACCTACAGGGACTAGTGTCACCGGGGAGCTGTTTTTT.

This chain links TRBV10-3 with TRBJ2-5, with D tentatively TRBD1 or TRBD2 (5 bases each). Germline CDR1 reads ENHRY; CDR2 reads SYGVKD. The CDR3 loop spans 13 amino acids. V lost 2 bases to trimming and J lost 5 bases, with 9 bases between them. The CDR3 protein is CAISEGTGETQYF. The CDR3 nucleotides read TGTGCCATCAGTGAGGGGACGGGGGAGACCCAGTACTTC.

The rearrangement links TRBV19 to TRBJ2-1; D call uncertain. Germline CDR1 and CDR2: LNHDA and SQIVND (reference sequence). The CDR3 runs 13 residues. V lost 3 bases, J lost 3 bases, and 6 bases lay in between. The CDR3 DNA follows: TGTGCCAGTAGTATTCAGCTCTACAATGAGCAGTTCTTC. Translated, it gives CASSIQLYNEQFF.

By sample fraction, this clone is medium-sized. This chain uses TRBV11-3 with TRBJ1-1; no reliable D call. V lost 0 bases and J lost 3, with 11 bases in between. CDR1 is SGHNT, CDR2 YENEEA, per germline. The CDR3 runs to 15 residues. The CDR3 loop reads CASSLDAGMDTEAFF. CDR3 nucleotides: TGTGCCAGCAGCTTAGACGCGGGTATGGACACTGAAGCTTTCTTT.

This clone was found once. The CDR3 nucleotides are TGCAGCGTTGAAGCAGGGGTCGACACAGATACGCAGTATTTT. Translation: CSVEAGVDTDTQYF. The genes are TRBV29-1 and TRBJ2-3, with D perhaps TRBD1 (6 bases). The CDR3 is made up of 14 amino acids. The V and J ends lost 1 base and 2 bases respectively, with 10 bases between them. Germline CDR1 SQVTM, CDR2 ANQGSEA.

This clone was counted between two and nine times. This chain joins TRBV28 and TRBJ2-3; unclear D gene. The V end lost 2 bases, the J end lost 4 bases, and 7 bases lay between the germline ends. Looked up from germline, CDR1 is MDHEN and CDR2 is SYDVKM. This CDR3 has 13 amino acids. In nucleotides, the CDR3 is TGTGCCAGCAGTTTAAAGATGCCAGATACGCAGTATTTT. Protein: CASSLKMPDTQYF.

The rearrangement joins TRBV5-1 to TRBJ2-1; D ambiguous. The germline gives CDR1 SGHRS, CDR2 YFSETQ. This CDR3 spans 15 amino acids. V was clipped by 3 bases and J by 8 bases, with 18 bases between them. DNA of the CDR3: TGCGCCAGCAGCTCCGTGAAGGGCCTTACGGATGAGCAGTTCTTC. This translates into CASSSVKGLTDEQFF. The full variable domain, with the rest looked up from reference TRBV5-1 and TRBJ2-1, is KAGVTQTPRYLIKTRGQQVTLSCSPISGHRSVSWYQQTPGQGLQFLFEYFSETQRNKGNFPGRFSGRQFSNSRSEMNVSTLELGDSALYLCASSSVKGLTDEQFFGPGTRLTVL.

The chain combines TRBV5-1 with TRBJ2-1, with 12 bases matching TRBD1. Unmatched junction bases numbered 13, after V lost 0 bases and J lost 6 bases. The CDR3 runs to 19 residues. Germline CDR1 is SGHRS and CDR2 is YFSETQ. CDR3 in amino acids: CASSLAQRRGQGAVNEQFF. CDR3 sequence (DNA): TGCGCCAGCAGCTTGGCTCAGAGGCGGGGACAGGGGGCTGTCAATGAGCAGTTCTTC.

CDR3 sequence reads: CASSSPSPSSYNEQFF. As DNA, the CDR3 is TGTGCCAGCAGTTCCCCCAGCCCCAGCTCCTACAATGAGCAGTTCTTC. V gene TRBV6-8 combines with J gene TRBJ2-1; D not certain. Germline V gene data show CDR1 as MNHGY and CDR2 as SAAAGT. This CDR3 region has 16 residues. Trimming removed 4 bases at V and 0 bases at J, with 13 bases between.

The chain combines TRBV5-1 with TRBJ2-3, with D perhaps matching TRBD1 (6 bases). The CDR3 is 15 residues long. Germline values: CDR1 SGHRS, CDR2 YFSETQ. V was trimmed by 3 bases and J by 4 bases, leaving 15 bases between them. The CDR3 region has the DNA TGCGCCAGCAGCTCTACCCTCCGACAGGCAGATACGCAGTATTTT. It yields the protein CASSSTLRQADTQYF. Drawing the rest from reference TRBV5-1 and TRBJ2-3, the complete variable domain is KAGVTQTPRYLIKTRGQQVTLSCSPISGHRSVSWYQQTPGQGLQFLFEYFSETQRNKGNFPGRFSGRQFSNSRSEMNVSTLELGDSALYLCASSSTLRQADTQYFGPGTRLTVL.

The chain carries TRBV11-3 and TRBJ2-3, with 15 bases aligning to TRBD2. J lost 2 bases, V lost 5 bases, and 5 bases had no gene match. Germline V gene lookup returns CDR1 SGHNT and CDR2 YENEEA. This CDR3 has 17 amino acids. CDR3 DNA sequence: TGTGCCAGCAGCCAAGGACTAGCGGGGGGGCCCACAGATACGCAGTATTTT. Translation: CASSQGLAGGPTDTQYF.

The J gene is TRBJ2-5, the V gene TRBV2; unclear D gene. V shed 6 bases and J shed 4 bases, with 12 bases lying between them. In germline, CDR1 is SNHLY, CDR2 FYNNEI. CDR3 length: 13 residues. The CDR3 DNA is TGTGCCAGCAGCTCGTCCGACATAGAGACCCAGTACTTC. As protein: CASSSSDIETQYF. The whole variable domain, remainder taken from reference TRBV2 and TRBJ2-5, is EPEVTQTPSHQVTQMGQEVILRCVPISNHLYFYWYRQILGQKVEFLVSFYNNEISEKSEIFDDQFSVERPDGSNFTLKIRSTKLEDSAMYFCASSSSDIETQYFGPGTRLLVL.

This chain uses TRBV18 with TRBJ2-1; 10 bases are a match to TRBD2. The germline V gene encodes CDR1 KGHSH and CDR2 LQKENI. V lost 0 bases and J lost 4; bases outside the gene matches: 6. CDR3 length: 17 amino acids. In DNA form, the CDR3 reads TGTGCCAGCTCACCACCTACTAGCGGGACAGTGTACAATGAGCAGTTCTTC. It specifies CASSPPTSGTVYNEQFF.

CDR3: CASSPHARLAGDPGSSYNEQFF. CDR3 nucleotide sequence: TGTGCCAGCTCACCTCATGCTAGACTAGCGGGAGATCCTGGCAGCTCCTACAATGAGCAGTTCTTC. The chain links TRBV18 to TRBJ2-1; 12 nucleotides match TRBD2. The germline V gene encodes CDR1 KGHSH and CDR2 LQKENI. J was trimmed by 0 bases and V by 3 bases; bases with no gene match: 18. CDR3 size: 22 residues.